The TCR beta chain under discussion was sequenced for a study of T cell responses to AZD1222 COVID-19 vaccine. Study-level findings and limits: Repertoires were sampled only after the peak T cell response. Donors, mostly white British, included more females; clonal diversity was possibly underestimated.

Profiled with immunoSEQ multiplex PCR; TCRdb holds only in-frame clones, not every one. The sample holds about 130,000 clones; around 89% are singletons and the top ten take roughly 4%. The CDR3 contains 12 residues. Trimming removed 3 bases from V and 7 bases from J, with 9 bases in between. Germline values: CDR1 LNHDA, CDR2 SQIVND (reference sequence). In regard to this clone: Antigen specificity is unknown.

The origin of this receptor is an adult in good health. The chain joins TRBV19 to TRBJ2-5; D is uncertain. Sequencing used peripheral blood, obtained on day 0 of AZD1222 vaccination. Written as DNA, the CDR3 is TGTGCCAGTAGTATGTCTGTGGGGACCCAGTACTTC. This sequence encodes CASSMSVGTQYF.